This entry lists 17 T cell receptor beta chains sequenced from one sample in a study of T cell responses to AZD1222 COVID-19 vaccine. The assay was immunoSEQ multiplex PCR, and TCRdb's table has in-frame clones only and misses some. The sample holds 150,000 to 200,000 clones, about 92% seen once. The sequenced sample was peripheral blood, obtained on day 0 of AZD1222 vaccination. The receptors come from an adult in good health.

The V gene is TRBV6-5, the J gene TRBJ1-1; D is unresolved. CDR1 is MNHEY, CDR2 SVGAGI, per germline. The CDR3 is 12 amino acids. V was shortened by 6 bases and J by 5 bases, with 10 bases between the two germline ends. The CDR3 protein is CASSAGLTEAFF. In nucleotides, the CDR3 is TGTGCCAGCAGCGCAGGCCTAACTGAAGCTTTCTTT.

The chain is built from TRBV4-1 and TRBJ1-6, with 10 bases lining up with TRBD1. The germline gives CDR1 MGHRA, CDR2 YSYEKL. CDR3 length: 16 residues. After removal of 5 bases from V and 5 bases from J, the junction contained 6 bases not matched to a gene. The CDR3 is CASSAPGQGNNSPLHF. CDR3 nucleotides: TGCGCCAGCAGCGCTCCGGGACAGGGGAATAATTCACCCCTCCACTTT.

The genes are TRBV2 and TRBJ2-7, with 10 bases that match TRBD1. Trimming removed 8 bases from V and 5 bases from J; junction bases left unmatched: 12. CDR1 is SNHLY, CDR2 FYNNEI, per germline. This CDR3 has 15 amino acids. DNA for the CDR3: TGTGCCAGCGCCTTCCGGACAGGGGGGAGCAACGAGCAGTACTTC. This encodes CASAFRTGGSNEQYF.

In its sample, this clone was seen a few times. The CDR3 sequence is CASSPRDRDRYGYTF. DNA for the CDR3: TGCGCCAGCAGCCCGCGGGACAGGGACCGCTATGGCTACACCTTC. The rearrangement joins TRBV5-1 to TRBJ1-2; 9 bases match TRBD1. J gave up 4 bases and V 4 bases, and 8 bases lay outside the gene matches. Germline CDR1 and CDR2: SGHRS and YFSETQ. This CDR3 is 15 amino acids long.

This sequence joins TRBV18 and TRBJ2-1, with a tentative D call TRBD1 (5 bases). The CDR3 is 17 amino acids. V shed 1 base and J shed 0 bases, with 13 bases lying between them. Germline assignment: CDR1 KGHSH and CDR2 LQKENI. DNA for the CDR3: TGTGCCAGCTCACCACGCGAGACAGCCAGCTCCTACAATGAGCAGTTCTTC. Its protein product is CASSPRETASSYNEQFF.

This chain uses TRBV7-9 with TRBJ1-1; no firm D call. The CDR3 covers 12 residues. Between the trimmed V and J ends, which lost 5 bases and 5 bases, there was a span of 9 bases. Looked up from germline, CDR1 is SEHNR and CDR2 is FQNEAQ (reference sequence). As DNA, the CDR3 is TGTGCCAGCAGCCCCGGGGAAACTGAAGCTTTCTTT. Protein sequence: CASSPGETEAFF.

This rearrangement joins TRBV10-3 to TRBJ1-2; tentatively, D is TRBD1 (6 bases). The CDR3 covers 12 residues. Germline V gene lookup returns CDR1 ENHRY and CDR2 SYGVKD. V was pared by 9 bases and J by 2 bases, with 10 bases between. The CDR3 spells CAITGQNYGYTF. The CDR3 nucleotides are TGTGCCATTACAGGGCAGAACTATGGCTACACCTTC.

This chain connects TRBV28 to TRBJ1-4; the D is unclear. Trimming removed 3 bases from V and 7 bases from J, with 12 bases in between. This CDR3 has 14 residues. The germline gives CDR1 MDHEN, CDR2 SYDVKM. In nucleotides, the CDR3 is TGTGCCAGCAGTTTCGACACGCGGGCTGAAAAACTGTTTTTT. This translates into CASSFDTRAEKLFF.

The V call is TRBV5-4, the J call TRBJ1-2, with a weak D call TRBD1 (5 bases). Germline V lookup: CDR1 SGHNT, CDR2 YYREEE (reference sequence). V was clipped by 3 bases and J by 6 bases, with 15 bases between them. The CDR3 totals 14 residues. The DNA of the CDR3 is TGTGCCAGCAGCTCAAAAACGGGGGTGGATGGCTACACCTTC. It yields the protein CASSSKTGVDGYTF.

The chain joins TRBV4-2 to TRBJ1-4, with 7 positions matching TRBD1. V dropped 0 bases and J dropped 7; count of bases not matched to a gene: 14. This CDR3 is built from 18 residues. Germline CDR1 and CDR2: LGHNA and YNFKEQ. The CDR3 reads CASSQEGVRGRTGEKLFF. The CDR3 nucleotides read TGTGCCAGCAGCCAAGAGGGAGTTAGGGGCAGGACAGGTGAAAAACTGTTTTTT.

V and J are TRBV11-2 and TRBJ2-4; the match to TRBD1 covers 7 bases. Germline CDR1 is SGHAT and CDR2 is FQNNGV. V lost 7 bases and J lost 0; bases outside the gene matches: 9. The CDR3 spans 16 residues. The CDR3 coding sequence is TGTGCCAGCACCATCCGGGACAGAGAAGCCAAAAACATTCAGTACTTC. Its translation is CASTIRDREAKNIQYF.

This clone was recorded once. The rearrangement links TRBV11-2 to TRBJ2-3, with a weak D call TRBD2 (6 bases). V was clipped by 1 base and J by 0 bases, with 11 bases between them. Germline V gene lookup returns CDR1 SGHAT and CDR2 FQNNGV. The length of the CDR3 is 16 residues. The DNA of the CDR3 is TGTGCCAGCAGCTTAGGGGTCGGGGGTAGCACAGATACGCAGTATTTT. Encoded protein: CASSLGVGGSTDTQYF. Full variable domain (rest looked up from reference TRBV11-2 and TRBJ2-3): EAGVAQSPRYKIIEKRQSVAFWCNPISGHATLYWYQQILGQGPKLLIQFQNNGVVDDSQLPKDRFSAERLKGVDSTLKIQPAKLEDSAVYLCASSLGVGGSTDTQYFGPGTRLTVL.

The chain uses TRBV6-6 and TRBJ1-1, with D unclear. Looked up from germline, CDR1 is MNHNY and CDR2 is SVGAGI (reference sequence). The V and J ends lost 11 bases and 1 base respectively, with 5 bases between them. The CDR3 extends over 10 amino acids. The CDR3 loop is CAARNTEAFF. The CDR3 DNA follows: TGTGCCGCCCGGAACACTGAAGCTTTCTTT.

This clone showed up just once. J is TRBJ2-7 and V is TRBV11-2; 11 bases fit TRBD2. Germline CDR1 and CDR2: SGHAT and FQNNGV. V lost 5 bases, J lost 2 bases, and 2 bases stayed unmatched. This CDR3 is 14 amino acids long. The CDR3 reads CASSNSGGAYEQYF. CDR3 nucleotides: TGTGCCAGCAGCAATAGCGGGGGGGCCTACGAGCAGTACTTC.

This sequence joins TRBV6-6 and TRBJ1-4, with D possibly TRBD1 on 5 matching bases. Between the trimmed V and J ends, which lost 5 bases and 2 bases, there was a span of 9 bases. The CDR3 is made up of 14 amino acids. In germline, CDR1 is MNHNY, CDR2 SVGAGI (reference sequence). The CDR3 bases are TGTGCCAGCAGTCCCAGGGAGACTAATGAAAAACTGTTTTTT. It translates to CASSPRETNEKLFF.

The chain recombines TRBV6-5 with TRBJ2-2; the D is unclear. The CDR3 consists of 15 residues. In germline, CDR1 is MNHEY, CDR2 SVGAGI. V dropped 4 bases and J dropped 1 base, with 10 bases sitting between them. The CDR3 nucleotides are TGTGCCAGCAGTTCCCTCCAAGGGAACACCGGGGAGCTGTTTTTT. Translation gives CASSSLQGNTGELFF.

Here the CDR3 DNA reads TGTGCCAGCTGCCTCGGACAGGCCTATAATTCACCCCTCCACTTT. Translating it yields CASCLGQAYNSPLHF. The J gene is TRBJ1-6, the V gene TRBV2; the match to TRBD1 covers 7 bases. V gave up 8 bases and J gave up 2 bases; unmatched junction bases: 6. The CDR3 length is 15 residues. Looked up from germline, CDR1 is SNHLY and CDR2 is FYNNEI.